What follows are 24 T cell receptor beta chains derived from one specimen sequenced in a study of cytomegalovirus exposure and HLA in healthy donors. The study ran its PCR with 60 Vbeta and 13 Jbeta primers. Here immunoSEQ multiplex PCR was the method, and the copy in TCRdb shows in-frame clones only, minus some. Among approximately 130,000 clones listed, about two thirds were seen once. Sequenced sample: PBMCs. These receptors were obtained from a woman in her fifties or sixties in good health and CMV-seropositive.

The chain couples TRBV2 to TRBJ2-2, with D tentatively TRBD2 (6 bases). The CDR3 has 13 residues. Germline V CDR1 and CDR2: SNHLY, FYNNEI. V dropped 9 bases and J dropped 5 bases, with 13 bases sitting between them. CDR3 loop: CASTGTRTGELFF. The CDR3 coding sequence is TGTGCCAGTACCGGGACTCGGACCGGGGAGCTGTTTTTT.

The gene calls are TRBV4-1 and TRBJ2-1; tentatively, D is TRBD2 (7 bases). The germline gives CDR1 MGHRA, CDR2 YSYEKL. V was shortened by 4 bases and J by 7 bases, with 17 bases between the two germline ends. The CDR3 consists of 15 residues. DNA for the CDR3: TGCGCCAGCAGCCGCCAAGAGAGGGGGGGGAATGAGCAGTTCTTC. Amino acid sequence: CASSRQERGGNEQFF.

The chain couples TRBV19 to TRBJ2-2, with TRBD1 as a possible D gene (5 bases). This CDR3 region has 14 residues. The germline V and J ends were trimmed by 8 bases and 5 bases, with 15 bases remaining between them. Germline V CDR1 and CDR2: LNHDA, SQIVND (reference sequence). Written as DNA, the CDR3 is TGTGCCAGTGAAAATGGACGGACAACCGGGGAGCTGTTTTTT. It is translated as CASENGRTTGELFF.

The chain recombines TRBV7-9 with TRBJ1-1; D unresolved. CDR1 is SEHNR and CDR2 is FQNEAQ in the germline V gene (reference sequence). The CDR3 has 11 amino acids. The V and J ends lost 5 bases and 7 bases respectively, with 8 bases between them. The CDR3 here is CASSHRHEAFF. Written as DNA, the CDR3 is TGTGCCAGCAGCCACCGACATGAAGCTTTCTTT.

The V and J genes are TRBV27 and TRBJ1-5; TRBD1 aligns across 7 bases. V shed 1 base, J shed 1 base, and the junction held 1 base outside the gene matches. Germline V gene sequence: CDR1 MNHEY, CDR2 SMNVEV (reference sequence). This CDR3 has 15 residues. CDR3 DNA sequence: TGTGCCAGCAGTTTATTGGGACAGAGCAATCAGCCCCAGCATTTT. Protein sequence: CASSLLGQSNQPQHF.

The V gene is TRBV19, the J gene TRBJ1-5, with TRBD1 as a possible D gene (6 bases). The CDR3 covers 14 residues. V lost 5 bases and J lost 7, with 15 bases in between. Germline CDR1 and CDR2: LNHDA and SQIVND (reference sequence). The CDR3 DNA reads TGTGCCAGTAGTTTCGCAACAGGGAGCCAGCCCCAGCATTTT. Its protein is CASSFATGSQPQHF.

This chain joins TRBV6-6 and TRBJ1-5; 8 nucleotides agree with TRBD1. The CDR3 covers 15 residues. V shed 7 bases, J shed 4 bases, and the junction held 9 bases outside the gene matches. Germline V lookup: CDR1 MNHNY, CDR2 SVGAGI (reference sequence). This CDR3 reads CASTTGQGGNQPQHF. The DNA of the CDR3 is TGTGCCAGCACCACCGGACAGGGTGGAAATCAGCCCCAGCATTTT.

This chain connects TRBV7-3 to TRBJ2-5; TRBD2 agrees at 10 bases. Germline CDR1 reads SGHTA; CDR2 reads FQGTGA. The CDR3 has 14 residues. Trimming removed 5 bases from V and 14 bases from J; junction bases left unmatched: 14. This chain's CDR3 is CASSPTAGGFFLYF. DNA for the CDR3: TGTGCCAGCAGCCCCACAGCGGGGGGGTTCTTCCTCTACTTC.

The rearrangement links TRBV18 to TRBJ2-2; TRBD2 aligns across 8 bases. The CDR3 length is 17 residues. Per germline, CDR1 KGHSH and CDR2 LQKENI. Losses at the gene ends were 0 bases for V and 5 bases for J; bases not matched to a gene: 8. The CDR3, as DNA: TGTGCCAGCTCACCACCGTTCGGGGGGGCCGGGACCGGGGAGCTGTTTTTT. Residues: CASSPPFGGAGTGELFF.

J is TRBJ1-1 and V is TRBV19; TRBD1 matches 7 bases. The CDR3 is 15 residues long. Germline CDR1 and CDR2: LNHDA and SQIVND (reference sequence). V shed 3 bases, J shed 0 bases, and the junction held 4 bases outside the gene matches. CDR3 region: CASSMGGQLNTEAFF. CDR3 coding DNA: TGTGCCAGTAGTATGGGGGGACAGTTGAACACTGAAGCTTTCTTT.

The chain couples TRBV5-1 to TRBJ2-1; D unclear. The CDR3 is made up of 13 amino acids. Germline-derived CDR1 and CDR2 are SGHRS and YFSETQ. Trimming pared 0 bases from V and 6 bases from J, leaving 7 bases between. The CDR3 here is CASSLGQINEQFF. CDR3 coding DNA: TGCGCCAGCAGCTTGGGGCAGATCAATGAGCAGTTCTTC.

The chain uses TRBV7-8 and TRBJ1-2; 8 bases align to TRBD1. In germline, CDR1 is SGHVS, CDR2 FQNEAQ. The CDR3 is 13 amino acids. The junction had 4 bases not matched to a gene; V was cut back by 6 bases and J by 4 bases. The CDR3 reads CASRPGQGYGYTF. In DNA form, the CDR3 reads TGTGCCAGCAGACCTGGACAGGGCTATGGCTACACCTTC.

V gene TRBV5-1 combines with J gene TRBJ1-4, with D hard to call. The CDR3 is made up of 14 amino acids. Trimming removed 4 bases at V and 7 bases at J, with 14 bases between. CDR1 and CDR2 from the germline V gene are SGHRS and YFSETQ. The CDR3 loop reads CASSRVTGVEKLFF. DNA of the CDR3: TGCGCCAGCAGCCGAGTTACCGGGGTTGAAAAACTGTTTTTT. The full variable domain, rest sourced from reference TRBV5-1 and TRBJ1-4, is KAGVTQTPRYLIKTRGQQVTLSCSPISGHRSVSWYQQTPGQGLQFLFEYFSETQRNKGNFPGRFSGRQFSNSRSEMNVSTLELGDSALYLCASSRVTGVEKLFFGSGTQLSVL.

The chain has TRBV5-1 and TRBJ1-5; a weak D match, TRBD1 (5 bases). This CDR3 is 14 amino acids long. V lost 4 bases and J lost 5, with 13 bases in between. Germline V gene sequence: CDR1 SGHRS, CDR2 YFSETQ. CDR3 sequence reads: CASSQGFADQPQHF. CDR3 nucleotide sequence: TGCGCCAGCAGCCAGGGCTTTGCGGATCAGCCCCAGCATTTT.

This clone has a handful of counts. The chain links TRBV7-9 to TRBJ1-2; TRBD1 agrees at 7 bases. This CDR3 is built from 12 residues. Germline CDR1 reads SEHNR; CDR2 reads FQNEAQ (reference sequence). J was trimmed by 8 bases and V by 4 bases; bases with no gene match: 4. CDR3 sequence: CASSSTGRGYTF. The CDR3 region has the DNA TGTGCCAGCAGCTCGACAGGGCGCGGCTACACCTTC.

J is TRBJ1-2 and V is TRBV18, with TRBD1 matching 8 bases. From germline, CDR1 is KGHSH and CDR2 LQKENI. J was trimmed by 4 bases and V by 6 bases; bases with no gene match: 10. The CDR3 has 15 amino acids. The CDR3 DNA reads TGTGCCAGCTCCACCCCTCGGACAGGGCTCTATGGCTACACCTTC. It codes for CASSTPRTGLYGYTF.

This chain joins TRBV18 and TRBJ2-7, with TRBD2 identical over 7 bases. This CDR3 is 13 amino acids long. J was trimmed by 7 bases and V by 6 bases; bases with no gene match: 9. Germline CDR1 KGHSH, CDR2 LQKENI. The CDR3 bases are TGTGCCAGCTCTCTAACCGGGGGGTCGGAGCAGTACTTC. This encodes CASSLTGGSEQYF.

This clone was observed a single time. V usage is TRBV9 and J usage is TRBJ1-6; 10 bases are shared with TRBD1. The V segment lost 2 bases and the J segment 4 bases; nucleotides outside the gene matches: 3. The germline CDR1 and CDR2 sequences are SGDLS and YYNGEE. The length of the CDR3 is 16 residues. In DNA, the CDR3 is TGTGCCAGCAGCGTGACAGGGGGCGCGTATAATTCACCCCTCCACTTT. It translates to CASSVTGGAYNSPLHF.

V is TRBV6-1 and J is TRBJ1-6; D remains unclear. V was clipped by 7 bases and J by 8 bases, with 12 bases between them. CDR1 and CDR2 from the germline V gene are MNHNS and SASEGT. The CDR3 totals 13 residues. CDR3 bases: TGTGCCAGCACGCCCCCGGTGGATTCACCCCTCCACTTT. Protein sequence: CASTPPVDSPLHF.

V gene TRBV27 combines with J gene TRBJ1-2, with a weak D call TRBD1 (5 bases). With 5 bases removed from V and 8 bases from J, the gap between germline ends came to 21 bases. This CDR3 has 15 amino acids. Germline CDR1 is MNHEY and CDR2 is SMNVEV (reference sequence). The DNA for the CDR3 is TGTGCCAGCAGTCCTCGGACACCCCCCGCACGGGGCTACACCTTC. It yields the protein CASSPRTPPARGYTF.

J is TRBJ1-2 and V is TRBV6-5; 8 positions agree with TRBD1. The CDR3 sequence is 15 residues long. CDR1 is MNHEY and CDR2 is SVGAGI in the germline V gene. V lost 4 bases, J lost 3 bases, and 7 bases stayed unmatched. The CDR3 protein is CASSSGQGFDYGYTF. The CDR3, as DNA: TGTGCCAGCAGTTCCGGACAGGGATTCGACTATGGCTACACCTTC.

The chain couples TRBV6-4 to TRBJ2-1; 9 bases align to TRBD1. The V and J ends lost 6 bases and 3 bases, in that order; junction bases with no gene match: 6. CDR1 is MRHNA and CDR2 is SNTAGT in the germline V gene. The CDR3 contains 15 residues. In nucleotides, the CDR3 is TGTGCCAGCAGCCCCGGGACAGGGAACTACAATGAGCAGTTCTTC. It yields the protein CASSPGTGNYNEQFF.

The chain combines TRBV27 with TRBJ2-2; 9 bases fit TRBD2. With V trimmed by 7 bases and J by 1 base, 1 base remained unmatched. The CDR3 consists of 14 residues. Germline CDR1 reads MNHEY; CDR2 reads SMNVEV (reference sequence). In nucleotides, the CDR3 is TGTGCCAGCACTAGCGGGGTGAACACCGGGGAGCTGTTTTTT. Residues: CASTSGVNTGELFF.

The chain employs TRBV11-2 and TRBJ2-5; 8 nucleotides align to TRBD2. Germline V gene data show CDR1 as SGHAT and CDR2 as FQNNGV. Germline trimming cut 5 bases from V and 4 bases from J; bases unmatched to any gene: 18. The CDR3 runs 18 residues. The CDR3 DNA reads as TGTGCCAGCAGCCCCCGCCGGGGCGGGGGTGCGGGAGGAGAGACCCAGTACTTC. It yields the protein CASSPRRGGGAGGETQYF.